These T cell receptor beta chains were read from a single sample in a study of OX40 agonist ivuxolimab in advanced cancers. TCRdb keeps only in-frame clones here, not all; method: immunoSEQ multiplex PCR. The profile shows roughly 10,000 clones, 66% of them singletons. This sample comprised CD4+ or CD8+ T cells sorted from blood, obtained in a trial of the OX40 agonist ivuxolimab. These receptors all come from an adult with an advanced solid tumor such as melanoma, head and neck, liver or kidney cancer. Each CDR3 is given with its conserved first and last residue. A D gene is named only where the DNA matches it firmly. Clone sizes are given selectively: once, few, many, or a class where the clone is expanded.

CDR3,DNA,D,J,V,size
CASSGQMNTEAFF,TGTGCCAGCAGTGGCCAAATGAACACTGAAGCTTTCTTT,NA,TRBJ1-1,TRBV6-6,NA
CASSGTSGTGDTGELFF,TGTGCCAGCAGCGGCACCTCCGGGACAGGGGACACCGGGGAGCTGTTTTTT,TRBD1,TRBJ2-2,TRBV6-4,once
CASSYAASTSTDTQYF,TGTGCCAGCAGCTACGCGGCGTCGACTAGCACAGATACGCAGTATTTT,NA,TRBJ2-3,TRBV4-2,NA
CAWSPGRVGNQPQHF,TGTGCCTGGAGTCCGGGGCGGGTCGGCAATCAGCCCCAGCATTTT,NA,TRBJ1-5,TRBV30,once
CASSDGLAGGGETQYF,TGTGCCAGCAGTGACGGGTTAGCGGGAGGGGGGGAGACCCAGTACTTC,TRBD2,TRBJ2-5,TRBV6-4,NA
CAISDGGGGPGADTQYF,TGTGCCATCAGTGACGGGGGGGGAGGGCCAGGCGCAGATACGCAGTATTTT,TRBD2,TRBJ2-3,TRBV10-3,NA
CASSLTGGAETQYF,TGCGCCAGCAGCCTTACAGGGGGAGCAGAGACCCAGTACTTC,TRBD1,TRBJ2-5,TRBV4-1,NA
CASRPSGGGEKLFF,TGTGCCAGCAGACCCTCGGGGGGAGGTGAAAAACTGTTTTTT,NA,TRBJ1-4,TRBV27,NA
CASSEPYNEQFF,TGTGCCAGCAGTGAACCTTACAATGAGCAGTTCTTC,NA,TRBJ2-1,TRBV2,medium-sized
CASSLGLSQGIVYGYTF,TGTGCCAGCAGCTTAGGACTGAGTCAGGGGATAGTCTATGGCTACACCTTC,NA,TRBJ1-2,TRBV7-8,NA
CASNANQGPGNTIYF,TGTGCCAGCAACGCAAACCAGGGGCCTGGAAACACCATATATTTT,NA,TRBJ1-3,TRBV11-2,medium-sized
CASSPGIAGGSYNEQFF,TGCGCCAGCAGCCCCGGTATCGCAGGGGGCTCCTACAATGAGCAGTTCTTC,TRBD1,TRBJ2-1,TRBV5-1,NA
CASSLAGIFYEQYF,TGTGCCAGTAGTCTCGCAGGGATTTTCTACGAGCAGTACTTC,NA,TRBJ2-7,TRBV19,few
CASRKLAGGTYEQYF,TGTGCCAGCAGGAAACTAGCGGGGGGGACCTACGAGCAGTACTTC,TRBD2,TRBJ2-7,TRBV28,medium-sized
CASSLSPHYEQYF,TGTGCCAGCAGTTTATCCCCACATTACGAGCAGTACTTC,NA,TRBJ2-7,TRBV27,NA
CASSAGTGNTGELFF,TGTGCCAGCAGCGCCGGGACAGGGAACACCGGGGAGCTGTTTTTT,TRBD1,TRBJ2-2,TRBV27,NA
CASSPPSGGLSYEQYF,TGCGCCAGCAGCCCTCCGAGCGGGGGGCTTTCCTACGAGCAGTACTTC,TRBD2,TRBJ2-7,TRBV5-1,NA
CAWSATLWGGQPQHF,TGTGCCTGGAGTGCGACTCTCTGGGGGGGGCAGCCCCAGCATTTT,NA,TRBJ1-5,TRBV30,few
CASSSPGTSGNNEQFF,TGCGCCAGCAGCTCGCCCGGGACTAGCGGGAACAATGAGCAGTTCTTC,TRBD2,TRBJ2-1,TRBV4-1,NA
CASSLSRGNTEAFF,TGTGCCAGCAGTCTCTCGCGGGGCAACACTGAAGCTTTCTTT,NA,TRBJ1-1,TRBV2,NA
CASSPQGSYEQYF,TGTGCCAGCTCACCACAGGGCTCCTACGAGCAGTACTTC,NA,TRBJ2-7,TRBV18,few
CASSFAAGHHDEQFF,TGTGCCAGCAGTTTCGCAGCGGGCCACCACGATGAGCAGTTCTTC,NA,TRBJ2-1,TRBV27,NA
CASSEWGQGEVLDEQFF,TGTGCCAGCAGTGAGTGGGGACAGGGGGAGGTTTTGGATGAGCAGTTCTTC,TRBD1,TRBJ2-1,TRBV2,NA
CASSSGREDTEAFF,TGCGCCAGCAGCTCGGGCAGGGAGGACACTGAAGCTTTCTTT,NA,TRBJ1-1,TRBV4-1,few
CASSSSNRGRRYF,TGTGCCAGCAGCTCCTCAAATCGGGGAAGGCGGTACTTC,NA,TRBJ2-7,TRBV7-9,NA
CATSRERVYQETQYF,TGTGCCACCAGCAGGGAGCGGGTATACCAAGAGACCCAGTACTTC,NA,TRBJ2-5,TRBV15,few
CASSHREGNPPGELFF,TGTGCCAGCAGCCACCGGGAGGGCAACCCACCCGGGGAGCTGTTTTTT,TRBD2,TRBJ2-2,TRBV5-6,few
CASEDGILSYEQYF,TGTGCCAGCGAAGATGGGATCCTAAGTTACGAGCAGTACTTC,NA,TRBJ2-7,TRBV6-1,NA
CSVEVRDNEQFF,TGCAGCGTTGAGGTCCGCGACAATGAGCAGTTCTTC,NA,TRBJ2-1,TRBV29-1,NA
CASSQEEGSSYNSPLHF,TGCGCCAGCAGCCAAGAGGAGGGAAGCTCCTATAATTCACCCCTCCACTTT,NA,TRBJ1-6,TRBV4-3,NA
CASSPLDTVRGYTF,TGTGCCAGCTCACCGTTGGACACCGTCAGAGGCTACACCTTC,NA,TRBJ1-2,TRBV18,NA
CASSDYSGRGETQYF,TGTGCCAGCAGCGACTATAGCGGGAGGGGAGAGACCCAGTACTTC,TRBD2,TRBJ2-5,TRBV9,NA
CASQWRSVTGELFF,TGTGCCAGCCAATGGAGAAGCGTCACCGGGGAGCTGTTTTTT,NA,TRBJ2-2,TRBV27,medium-sized
CASSLQGAGYEQYF,TGCGCCAGCAGTTTACAGGGTGCGGGATACGAGCAGTACTTC,NA,TRBJ2-7,TRBV5-1,NA
CASRAMTGYNEQFF,TGTGCCAGCAGGGCCATGACAGGGTACAATGAGCAGTTCTTC,TRBD1,TRBJ2-1,TRBV5-6,NA
CASSLVLAGEDTGELFF,TGTGCCAGCAGCTTAGTGTTAGCGGGAGAGGACACCGGGGAGCTGTTTTTT,TRBD2,TRBJ2-2,TRBV7-8,few
CASSLTGNSYEQYF,TGTGCCAGCAGCTTAACAGGGAACTCCTACGAGCAGTACTTC,NA,TRBJ2-7,TRBV5-6,NA
CASSLSSGRYTDTQYF,TGTGCCAGCAGCTTGAGTAGCGGGAGGTACACAGATACGCAGTATTTT,TRBD2,TRBJ2-3,TRBV5-6,few
CASSDLAGVTLTYEQYF,TGTGCCAGCAGTGACCTAGCGGGGGTTACCCTCACCTACGAGCAGTACTTC,TRBD2,TRBJ2-7,TRBV6-1,NA
CASSWGFNQPQHF,TGTGCCAGCAGTTGGGGTTTTAATCAGCCCCAGCATTTT,NA,TRBJ1-5,TRBV27,NA
CAWRGSYSPLHF,TGTGCCTGGCGGGGCTCCTATTCACCCCTCCACTTT,NA,TRBJ1-6,TRBV30,NA
CASSQEEGLGNEQFF,TGCGCCAGCAGCCAAGAGGAGGGGCTGGGCAATGAGCAGTTCTTC,NA,TRBJ2-1,TRBV4-3,NA
CASSFGVNEQFF,TGTGCCAGCAGCTTCGGGGTGAATGAGCAGTTCTTC,NA,TRBJ2-1,TRBV7-3,NA
CASSLPNQPQHF,TGTGCCAGCAGTTTACCCAATCAGCCCCAGCATTTT,NA,TRBJ1-5,TRBV6-5,NA
CASSEERTNEKLFF,TGTGCCAGCAGTGAAGAGCGGACTAATGAAAAACTGTTTTTT,NA,TRBJ1-4,TRBV2,NA
CASSLLSRESTDTQYF,TGTGCCAGCAGCTTACTCTCCCGGGAGAGCACAGATACGCAGTATTTT,NA,TRBJ2-3,TRBV7-8,NA
CSVESGNEQFF,TGCAGCGTTGAGAGTGGGAATGAGCAGTTCTTC,NA,TRBJ2-1,TRBV29-1,NA
CSVGTFSYEQYF,TGCAGCGTGGGGACATTCTCCTACGAGCAGTACTTC,NA,TRBJ2-7,TRBV29-1,NA
CASSLALRGRANADEQFF,TGTGCCAGCAGCTTAGCTTTAAGAGGGAGGGCTAATGCGGATGAGCAGTTCTTC,TRBD2,TRBJ2-1,TRBV11-2,NA